This TCR beta chain was sequenced during a study of cytomegalovirus exposure and HLA in healthy donors (dated by TCRdb to the late 2010s). Describing the broader study: An earlier analysis of some 600 of the donors reported roughly 300 Gb of sequence data and around 110 million unique TCR beta sequences obtained from roughly 180 million T cells. An early release that covered about 600 HLA-typed donors contained approximately 300 gigabases of sequencing data and 65 million to 100 million unique TCR sequences. Donor age, sex, ethnicity and CMV serostatus were compiled alongside the repertoire data. The T cell repertoires of 666 subjects were profiled by immunosequencing and related to cytomegalovirus serostatus. Rather than drawing on any new phenotypic data, the later analysis identified candidate immune exposures from TCR beta sequences and the way those sequences occurred across donors. Typing coverage differed by locus: A, B, C, DRB1 and DQB1 were typed in roughly 620-630 donors, DQA1 in 500 to 550, DPA1 in 606, and DPB1 in just under 480. A later analysis re-examined previously published TCR beta repertoires from about 670 donors and added high-resolution HLA genotyping to investigate patterns of TCR occurrence. To predict cytomegalovirus infection status, the study combined high-throughput TCR immunosequencing, statistical association of individual TCRs with disease status, and machine learning. Four to six DR-DQ haplotypes were handled as single units for association and clustering, since linkage in the cohort was strong. Both class I and class II loci were covered by HLA typing, at four-digit resolution. Every repertoire in the discovery cohort had been generated on one and the same sequencing platform. In an earlier analysis of several hundred of the donors, high-throughput TCR beta sequencing was used to judge whether each TCR beta V gene segment behaved as functional or pseudogenic. The study was designed to test whether signatures of past pathogen exposure could be identified by cataloging public T cell receptors. Among the roughly 380 genotyped donors, around 81% belonged to the genetic ancestry cluster associated with self-reported Caucasian donors. Among a few hundred genotyped donors of the cohort, an average of about 240,000 unique TCR beta nucleotide sequences were sequenced per donor, roughly 18% of them non-productive. Genome-wide SNP genotypes for about 65% of the 666 donors were used in a later genetic analysis, which treated that subset as a discovery cohort. Besides the first cohort of roughly 700 subjects, a separate validation cohort made up of 90 to 150 different subjects was used. General findings and caveats noted by the study authors: A later analysis found that most CMV-associated TCR beta chains appeared HLA-restricted, with HLA associations seemingly driven largely by CMV exposure. Linkage disequilibrium might explain the correlated functional status among segregating V segments, but an unknown experimental factor could not be excluded. Because counts were too low, approximately 18 rarely observed V segments, including chromosome 9 orphons, were excluded from the earlier analysis of roughly 580 of the donors. Strong co-occurrence of HLA alleles, especially DR and DQ, made assigning TCR associations to individual alleles difficult. A further reported finding was that TCR beta sequences accurately predicted the HLA-A and HLA-B alleles for most subjects in the first cohort. A few of the identified cytomegalovirus-associated TCR beta chains were confirmed in vitro to be specific for cytomegalovirus antigens. In a later genetic analysis, a missense DCLRE1C variant was associated with V-gene and J-gene trimming of TCR beta chains, and the association was replicated in an independent cohort. The authors suggested that the approach could potentially be extended to other disease states and immunological phenotypes. Across donors, most TCR sequences were observed very rarely, whereas some public TCRs were present in many individuals. HLA typing was unavailable for some donors at each locus, so association tests used only the typed subset. For the cohort, immune exposure information was limited to CMV serostatus. Cytomegalovirus status was reported to be diagnosed by the classifier with high specificity and sensitivity in both the original and validation cohorts. In a later analysis, several top co-occurrence clusters were reported to appear linked to parvovirus B19, influenza, CMV and Epstein-Barr virus. In a later analysis, HLA-associated TCR beta chains showed more clonal expansion and lower generation probabilities than non-associated chains that were equally common. Because the 87-base-pair reads could not distinguish some IMGT-functional V segments, including TRBV6-2 and TRBV6-3, those segments were excluded. The study gave a list of 150 to 200 TCR beta chains associated with cytomegalovirus. An earlier analysis of approximately 540 of the donors showed that most TCR beta V segments appeared in productive rearrangements either about 87% or about 30% of the time, which broadly matched IMGT annotations. In a later analysis, more than 15,000 TCR beta sequences were associated with specific HLA alleles at a false discovery rate of 0.05. In a later analysis, the rate of TCR association differed among HLA loci, with DRB1 alleles having the most associated TCRs and HLA-C alleles having the fewest. The cohort was sequenced for TCR beta chains only, and without alpha or paired-chain data the features that could be detected were limited. A cluster of highly shared sequence variants was judged likely to represent a technical artifact of the sequencing pipeline. Roughly uniform sequencing depth across donors was assumed in presence/absence analyses, although this assumption may not hold. Compared with the approximately 600-donor mean, donors in an Asian-associated ancestry cluster had fewer N-insertions in productive TCRs, according to a later genetic analysis.

A word on this clone: Its antigen remains undetermined. There are no base qualities to consult, and no much larger clone falls within one base.

In total, 600 or so healthy bone marrow donors made up the cohort. At the time of sampling, all cohort members were nominally healthy, though unrecorded immune exposures were likely present. The donor tested CMV seropositive, placing the donor among the 289 seropositive members of the cohort. A peripheral blood sample was provided by each donor, and peripheral blood mononuclear cells were used for TCR beta sequencing. Genomic DNA extraction from the blood cell samples was performed with the Qiagen DNeasy Blood Extraction Kit. Reading from cysteine to phenylalanine, the CDR3 counts 15 amino acids. Only the CDR3 DNA stays, 45 bases, in frame from base 1. The germline V gene gives CDR1 as MNHEY and CDR2 as SVGAGI. The trim is 5 bases for V and 4 bases for J, with a gap of 15 bases between the germline ends. The library was built by means of the immunoSEQ multiplex PCR assay. For the multiplex PCR, a mixture combining 60 forward primers for TCR Vbeta segments and 13 reverse primers for TCR Jbeta segments was used. Amplification of the CDR3 region of rearranged TCR beta genes was performed with a multiplex PCR assay on genomic DNA. The amplified TCR beta libraries were sequenced on the Illumina HiSeq System as 87-base-pair reads. On the study's bioinformatics: A later analysis counted approximately 74 million unique TCR beta chains across the 670 or so repertoires, and 9.5 million to 11 million of these chains were shared by at least two donors. To remove PCR and sequencing errors, raw reads were error-corrected and collapsed into unique sequences using a nearest-neighbor algorithm that merged closely related sequences. Alignment of CDR3 sequences to IMGT reference sequences was used to assign V, D and J gene segments. Each retained sequence needed at least a six-nucleotide match to both a V gene segment and a J gene segment. A rearrangement counted as productive if the CDR3 had no stop codons and remained in frame with V and J, and every other rearrangement counted as non-productive. CDR3 was defined according to IMGT convention as the region running from the second conserved V-encoded cysteine to the conserved J-encoded phenylalanine. Sequences without an unambiguous match to a single V gene segment were excluded from the earlier analysis of approximately 560 of the donors. An earlier analysis of a few hundred of the donors called V segments functional above 56.7% productive rearrangements and segregating when the between-donor standard deviation exceeded 5%. A statistical classification framework was built to diagnose cytomegalovirus status from the catalog of TCR beta chain sequences. In a later analysis, TCR nucleotide sequences were compared against IMGT/GENE-DB human TR gene sequences so that V and J genes could be assigned. A later analysis assigned CDR3 sequences and most-parsimonious VDJ recombination scenarios with the TCRdist pipeline. In a later analysis, every TCR beta chain was defined by the combination of its CDR3 amino acid sequence and its V-gene family, and reads without a unique V-gene family were dropped. In a later analysis, some 600 highly shared, low-generation-probability nucleotide sequences were removed to address suspected cross-contamination and a sequencing artifact. A later analysis calculated a clonal expansion index for each public chain from normalized within-repertoire ranks of inferred template counts. A later analysis computed generation probabilities with a VDJ recombination model fitted to out-of-frame rearrangements, and checked the results against IGoR. A later analysis scored TCR-TCR, TCR-HLA and TCR-CMV co-occurrence with hypergeometric tests, applying a repertoire-size bias correction to TCR pairs. To estimate false discovery rates, a later analysis permuted the HLA or CMV assignments 20 times. In a later analysis, co-occurring TCRs were grouped using DBSCAN, and TCRdist sequence similarity was added for clustering within HLA-allele-positive subsets. Repertoires with fewer than 30,000 or more than 120,000 public chains were left out of co-occurrence clustering, as were several repertoires with anomalous nucleotide sharing. TCRdb stores this immuneACCESS table with in-frame sequences only. Part of the clones is absent; in the studies checked, under half of the shortfall reflects unresolved V genes, and no reason is known for the rest. V, J and clone size are taken as reported in that table, and D and trimming were inferred from the DNA itself. This sample comprises some 170,000 clones, 75% of them detected only once. The ten largest clones represent under 3% of the sample.

Here the chain combines TRBV6-5 and TRBJ1-3, with no confident D gene call. The receptor was isolated from a woman aged 50 to 65 in good health and CMV-seropositive. What was sequenced was PBMCs. The CDR3 has the sequence CASSTNRLGGNTIYF. The bases are TGTGCCAGCAGTACCAACCGACTAGGGGGAAACACCATATATTTT.